This record covers a single TCR beta chain. The antigen is not known. The sample belongs to a study of cytomegalovirus exposure and HLA in healthy donors. In the study overall: The roughly 130 validation repertoires used the same platform as the roughly 720 first-cohort repertoires (as reported by a later analysis).

Findings and limits, study-wide: Many donors shared some public TCRs, even though most TCR sequences were rare. It was about 150 TCR beta chains that were listed as cytomegalovirus-associated. The classifier reportedly diagnosed cytomegalovirus status with high sensitivity and specificity.

Profiled with immunoSEQ multiplex PCR; TCRdb holds only in-frame clones, not every one. The repertoire has about 120,000 clones, around 87% of them found once; the top ten carry about 6%. The germline CDR1 and CDR2 sequences are MGHRA and YSYEKL. The CDR3 runs to 18 residues. Trimming shortened V by 0 bases and J by 3 bases, and 20 bases separated the two germline ends. V gene TRBV4-1 combines with J gene TRBJ2-5, with a weak D call TRBD2 (6 bases). This clonotype was sampled from a woman aged 18-29 years in good health and CMV-seropositive. The sequenced material came from PBMCs. CDR3 residues: CASSQDRSPGDGEETQYF. Written as DNA, the CDR3 is TGCGCCAGCAGCCAAGATAGGTCTCCGGGGGACGGTGAAGAGACCCAGTACTTC.